These 25 T cell receptor beta chains were all obtained from the same sample, sequenced in a study of vaccination and CD4 T cells after COVID-19. Their target antigens are unknown. Treatment of the sample: approximately 11-day PBMC culture with coronavirus spike peptide pools or control peptides (ViraFEST assay). The study sequenced cultured CD4+ T cell DNA using the Oncomine TCR Beta short-read assay. TCRdb ran MiXCR on the PCR reads and lists one entry per CDR3 protein. The repertoire has fewer than 25,000 distinct CDR3 sequences, roughly 42% of them found once; the top ten carry approximately 6.8%. The sequences come from CD4+ T cells from blood, cultured in vitro, collected before SARS-CoV-2 vaccination. The receptors originated from a human donor who had recovered from COVID-19.

The V call is TRBV6-1, the J call TRBJ2-7, with 8 bases identical to TRBD2. Trimming removed 6 bases from V and 0 bases from J; junction bases left unmatched: 7. CDR1 and CDR2 (germline): MNHNS, SASEGT. This CDR3 spans 15 amino acids. The CDR3 loop reads CASSPGGGSSYEQYF. Written as DNA, the CDR3 is TGTGCCAGCAGCCCCGGGGGGGGGAGCTCCTACGAGCAGTACTTC.

This chain joins TRBV7-2 and TRBJ2-1, with a weak D call TRBD1 (6 bases). Germline V CDR1 and CDR2: SGHTA, FQGNSA. The CDR3 has 13 amino acids. V lost 8 bases and J lost 8, with 16 bases in between. CDR3 DNA: TGTGCCAGCGGGGACACTAGTTCCCATGAGCAGTTCTTC. It translates to CASGDTSSHEQFF. The variable domain in full, completed from reference TRBV7-2 and TRBJ2-1, reads GAGVSQSPSNKVTEKGKDVELRCDPISGHTALYWYRQSLGQGLEFLIYFQGNSAPDKSGLPSDRFSAERTGGSVSTLTIQRTQQEDSAVYLCASGDTSSHEQFFGPGTRLTVL.

In this sample, this clonotype turned up a few times. The gene calls are TRBV6-1 and TRBJ1-1, with D perhaps TRBD1 (5 bases). Germline assignment: CDR1 MNHNS and CDR2 SASEGT. CDR3 length: 14 amino acids. The V end was cut by 6 bases, the J end by 5 bases, with 16 bases between. CDR3 loop: CASSQGSTGTEAFF. The CDR3 nucleotides read TGTGCCAGCAGCCAGGGATCCACGGGGACTGAAGCTTTCTTT.

This clonotype occurred a few times. The chain links TRBV19 to TRBJ1-5; D remains ambiguous. CDR3 length: 16 residues. V was trimmed by 5 bases and J by 7 bases, leaving 21 bases between them. In germline, CDR1 is LNHDA, CDR2 SQIVND (reference sequence). CDR3 sequence reads: CASSPYSAGREQPQHF. The CDR3 coding sequence is TGTGCCAGTAGTCCGTACAGCGCTGGGAGGGAACAGCCCCAGCATTTT.

This clonotype came up a few times. This CDR3 reads CASSPSPGGREKLFF. The CDR3 nucleotides read TGTGCCAGCAGTCCGTCACCAGGGGGCCGGGAAAAACTGTTTTTT. This rearrangement joins TRBV27 to TRBJ1-4; 8 bases line up with TRBD1. Germline V CDR1 and CDR2: MNHEY, SMNVEV (reference sequence). Trimming at V came to 5 bases and at J to 8 bases, leaving 10 bases not matched to a gene. CDR3 size: 15 residues.

J is TRBJ2-7 and V is TRBV6-2 or TRBV6-3; 7 bases fit TRBD2. After removal of 7 bases from V and 10 bases from J, the junction contained 7 bases not matched to a gene. Germline lookup yields CDR1 MNHEY and CDR2 SVGEGT. The length of the CDR3 is 11 residues. CDR3 in amino acids: CASTMRGLQYF. CDR3 in DNA: TGTGCCAGCACTATGAGGGGACTACAGTACTTC.

The rearrangement uses TRBV11-2 and TRBJ2-1; D gene uncertain. V gave up 5 bases and J gave up 0 bases, with 17 bases separating them. In germline, CDR1 is SGHAT, CDR2 FQNNGV. CDR3 size: 17 residues. CDR3 in DNA: TGTGCCAGCAGCCCCCCATGGATGACCAGCTCCTACAATGAGCAGTTCTTC. As protein: CASSPPWMTSSYNEQFF.

This clonotype was observed a single time. V gene TRBV9 combines with J gene TRBJ2-1, with D possibly being TRBD2 (6 bases). The germline V and J ends were trimmed by 3 bases and 5 bases, with 15 bases remaining between them. Germline V gives CDR1 SGDLS, CDR2 YYNGEE. The CDR3 consists of 15 residues. The CDR3 bases are TGTGCCAGCAGCGCCGGGACTCCACCCAACAATGAGCAGTTCTTC. This encodes CASSAGTPPNNEQFF.

The chain is built from TRBV4-2 and TRBJ1-5; D possibly corresponds to TRBD1 (5 bases). Trimming removed 1 base at V and 0 bases at J, with 13 bases between. The CDR3 is 17 amino acids. CDR1 LGHNA and CDR2 YNFKEQ come from the germline V gene. CDR3 protein: CASSQGDQGDSNQPQHF. CDR3 coding DNA: TGTGCCAGCAGCCAAGGGGACCAAGGGGATAGCAATCAGCCCCAGCATTTT.

V is TRBV18 and J is TRBJ2-7; D possibly matches TRBD1 or TRBD2 (6 bases each). V was clipped by 0 bases and J by 4 bases, with 10 bases between them. Germline values: CDR1 KGHSH, CDR2 LQKENI. The CDR3 runs 14 residues. The DNA for the CDR3 is TGTGCCAGCTCACCACCGCAGGGGAGGTACGAGCAGTACTTC. It is translated as CASSPPQGRYEQYF.

This clonotype was detected only a few times. This chain connects TRBV7-8 to TRBJ2-3; no clear D gene. The CDR3 runs 17 residues. Between the trimmed V and J ends, which lost 4 bases and 0 bases, there was a span of 17 bases. Germline CDR1 SGHVS, CDR2 FQNEAQ. CDR3 DNA sequence: TGTGCCAGCAGCTCCTCATACTGGAAAACTAGCACAGATACGCAGTATTTT. This encodes CASSSSYWKTSTDTQYF.

This chain uses TRBV6-1 with TRBJ1-2; perhaps TRBD1 as D (6 bases). CDR1 is MNHNS, CDR2 SASEGT, per germline. The CDR3 sequence is 15 residues long. The germline V and J ends were trimmed by 6 bases and 7 bases, with 21 bases remaining between them. CDR3 DNA sequence: TGTGCCAGCAGCCAAATGAGGGGGGTCCTCGGTGGCTACACCTTC. Translation: CASSQMRGVLGGYTF.

This rearrangement joins TRBV28 to TRBJ1-2, with D perhaps matching TRBD1 (5 bases). The CDR3 has 14 amino acids. Germline CDR1 and CDR2: MDHEN and SYDVKM. V was clipped by 10 bases and J by 3 bases, with 18 bases between them. The DNA of the CDR3 is TGTGCCACCCCGGGGCTTTTGCCCTACTATGGCTACACCTTC. Amino acids: CATPGLLPYYGYTF.

V is TRBV7-2 and J is TRBJ2-7, with D perhaps TRBD1 (6 bases). The CDR3 has 15 residues. V dropped 0 bases and J dropped 3 bases, with 12 bases sitting between them. Looked up from germline, CDR1 is SGHTA and CDR2 is FQGNSA. CDR3 sequence: CASSLAWGQSYEQYF. The CDR3 coding sequence is TGTGCCAGCAGCTTAGCGTGGGGGCAGAGCTACGAGCAGTACTTC. Drawing the rest from reference TRBV7-2 and TRBJ2-7, the complete variable domain is GAGVSQSPSNKVTEKGKDVELRCDPISGHTALYWYRQSLGQGLEFLIYFQGNSAPDKSGLPSDRFSAERTGGSVSTLTIQRTQQEDSAVYLCASSLAWGQSYEQYFGPGTRLTVT.

CDR3 in DNA: TGCAGTGCTAGAACCCTATCGGGTCGCGAGCAGTTCTTC. Translation: CSARTLSGREQFF. This chain uses TRBV20-1 with TRBJ2-1; D remains ambiguous. The CDR3 covers 13 residues. Germline V gives CDR1 DFQATT, CDR2 SNEGSKA (reference sequence). Trimming cost V 2 bases and J 10 bases, with 15 bases left between them.

This clonotype came up once. The CDR3: CASSSGFSRNQPQHF. The CDR3 DNA sequence: TGTGCCAGCAGCTCAGGGTTTTCTAGGAATCAGCCCCAGCATTTT. This chain connects TRBV7-2 to TRBJ1-5; TRBD1 might be the D (5 bases). Germline V gene lookup returns CDR1 SGHTA and CDR2 FQGNSA. The CDR3 consists of 15 residues. Trimming left V 4 bases short and J 4 bases short, with 14 bases between.

The table lists this clonotype with a few counts. V is TRBV27 and J is TRBJ2-3; the D gene is possibly TRBD2 (7 bases). Trimming cost V 6 bases and J 0 bases, with 13 bases left between them. The CDR3 covers 15 residues. Germline V gene sequence: CDR1 MNHEY, CDR2 SMNVEV (reference sequence). This CDR3 reads CASSQGGESTDTQYF. In nucleotides, the CDR3 is TGTGCCAGCAGCCAAGGGGGGGAGAGCACAGATACGCAGTATTTT.

This clonotype was observed a few times. The rearrangement links TRBV20-1 to TRBJ2-2; TRBD2 is a possible D gene (5 bases). In germline, CDR1 is DFQATT, CDR2 SNEGSKA (reference sequence). V lost 0 bases and J 5 bases, leaving 16 bases between the germline ends. The CDR3 loop spans 16 amino acids. CDR3 in amino acids: CSAREGTKRSTGELFF. For the CDR3, the DNA is TGCAGTGCTAGAGAGGGAACCAAGCGGTCGACCGGGGAGCTGTTTTTT.

This clonotype was counted between two and nine times. The gene calls are TRBV20-1 and TRBJ1-6; no clear D gene. Trimming removed 2 bases at V and 5 bases at J, with 13 bases between. This CDR3 has 15 amino acids. CDR1 and CDR2 from the germline V gene are DFQATT and SNEGSKA (reference sequence). The CDR3 sequence is CSARRERIDNSPLHF. In DNA form, the CDR3 reads TGCAGTGCTAGAAGGGAGCGGATTGATAATTCACCCCTCCACTTT.

This clonotype was seen only a few times. The chain recombines TRBV6-1 with TRBJ2-3; D remains ambiguous. In germline, CDR1 is MNHNS, CDR2 SASEGT. The length of the CDR3 is 12 residues. V gave up 4 bases and J gave up 3 bases, with 5 bases separating them. CDR3 in amino acids: CASSVRTDTQYF. The CDR3 nucleotides are TGTGCCAGCAGTGTTAGGACAGATACGCAGTATTTT.

The rearrangement links TRBV7-9 to TRBJ2-1; D is uncertain. From germline, CDR1 is SEHNR and CDR2 FQNEAQ (reference sequence). V lost 6 bases and J 6 bases, leaving 18 bases between the germline ends. This CDR3 has 15 amino acids. The CDR3 DNA sequence: TGTGCCAGCAGTCCCAGTCCTACCAGAAGCAATGAGCAGTTCTTC. It yields the protein CASSPSPTRSNEQFF.

V is TRBV6-1 and J is TRBJ2-2; D uncertain. Trimming left V 5 bases short and J 3 bases short, with 16 bases between. The CDR3 loop spans 16 amino acids. Looked up from germline, CDR1 is MNHNS and CDR2 is SASEGT. The CDR3 sequence: CASSPGRSRDTGELFF. DNA for the CDR3: TGTGCCAGCAGTCCAGGCAGATCGCGAGACACCGGGGAGCTGTTTTTT.

This clonotype was observed a few times. J is TRBJ2-3 and V is TRBV15; 11 bases agree with TRBD2. V was pared by 1 base and J by 1 base, with 4 bases of the junction left unmatched. The CDR3 is made up of 17 amino acids. CDR1 is LNHNV and CDR2 is YYDKDF in the germline V gene (reference sequence). The CDR3: CATSRGTSGWRTDTQYF. CDR3 nucleotide sequence: TGTGCCACCAGCAGAGGGACTAGCGGGTGGCGCACAGATACGCAGTATTTT. Filled out from reference TRBV15 and TRBJ2-3, the complete variable domain reads DAMVIQNPRYQVTQFGKPVTLSCSQTLNHNVMYWYQQKSSQAPKLLFHYYDKDFNNEADTPDNFQSRRPNTSFCFLDIRSPGLGDTAMYLCATSRGTSGWRTDTQYFGPGTRLTVL.

The chain is built from TRBV20-1 and TRBJ1-2; D might be TRBD1 (5 bases). This CDR3 comprises 12 residues. V was pared by 0 bases and J by 8 bases, with 10 bases between. CDR1 DFQATT and CDR2 SNEGSKA come from the germline V gene (reference sequence). The CDR3: CSAREQWGGYTF. In nucleotides, the CDR3 is TGCAGTGCTAGAGAGCAATGGGGCGGCTACACCTTC.

The rearrangement joins TRBV30 to TRBJ1-1; possible D gene TRBD1, 5 bases. Germline assignment: CDR1 GTSNPN and CDR2 SVGIG (reference sequence). V was trimmed by 3 bases and J by 4 bases, leaving 12 bases between them. This CDR3 has 13 amino acids. This CDR3 reads CAWRRGGVTEAFF. CDR3 coding DNA: TGTGCCTGGAGGCGTGGGGGTGTCACTGAAGCTTTCTTT.